This TCR beta chain was captured by sequencing in a study of shared clonotypes between healthy human individuals. Pooled CD45RO+ cells and CCR7-negative CD45RA+ TemRA cells made up CD8 memory. Execution of the assay was at deep level. Produced via immunoSEQ multiplex PCR; TCRdb's table is partial and in-frame only. Among approximately 640,000 clones listed, less than 95% were seen once. This TCR was recovered from a man younger than 35 in good health. Some clones in this sample may be carry-over from other donors' samples. Sequencing was done on a sample of memory CD8+ T cells from PBMCs. Subset noted: CD45RO+ cells pooled with CCR7-negative TemRA cells.

The DNA for the CDR3 is TGTGCCAGCAGGAGGTTAGGGAATCAGCCCCAGCATTTT. Translated, it gives CASRRLGNQPQHF. The chain is built from TRBV2 and TRBJ1-5; D is ambiguous. V lost 6 bases, J lost 4 bases, and 10 bases lay in between. This CDR3 contains 13 residues. CDR1 is SNHLY and CDR2 is FYNNEI in the germline V gene.